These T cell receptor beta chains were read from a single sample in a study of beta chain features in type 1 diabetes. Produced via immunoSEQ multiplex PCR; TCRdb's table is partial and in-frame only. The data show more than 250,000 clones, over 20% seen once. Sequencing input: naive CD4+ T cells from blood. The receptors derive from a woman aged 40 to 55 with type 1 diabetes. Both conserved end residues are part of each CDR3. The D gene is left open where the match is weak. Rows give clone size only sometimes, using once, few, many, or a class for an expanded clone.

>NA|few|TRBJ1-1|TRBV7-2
CASSLNRLIGTEAFF
TGTGCCAGCAGCTTGAACAGGCTGATCGGCACTGAAGCTTTCTTT
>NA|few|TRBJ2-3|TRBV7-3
CASSSRLGDTQYF
TGTGCCAGCAGCTCTCGACTCGGGGATACGCAGTATTTT
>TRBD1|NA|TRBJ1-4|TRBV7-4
CASSVRDRLDAVKLFF
TGTGCCAGCAGCGTCCGGGACAGGCTCGATGCTGTAAAACTGTTTTTT
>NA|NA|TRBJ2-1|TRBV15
CATSRDSVTNEQFF
TGTGCCACCAGCAGAGATAGTGTAACCAATGAGCAGTTCTTC
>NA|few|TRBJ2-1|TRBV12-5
CASGLGRGYSNEQFF
TGTGCTAGTGGTTTGGGCAGGGGATACAGCAATGAGCAGTTCTTC
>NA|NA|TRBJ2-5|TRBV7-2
CASSLVYAGETQYF
TGTGCCAGCAGCTTAGTTTATGCGGGGGAGACCCAGTACTTC
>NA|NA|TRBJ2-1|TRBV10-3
CAISEPVREQFF
TGTGCCATCAGCGAACCAGTCAGAGAGCAGTTCTTC
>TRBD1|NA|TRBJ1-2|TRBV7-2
CASSLGQGHVYGYTF
TGTGCCAGCAGCCTCGGACAGGGCCATGTCTATGGCTACACCTTC
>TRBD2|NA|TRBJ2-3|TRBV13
CASSLLGLAESTDTQYF
TGTGCCAGCAGCCTCCTTGGACTAGCGGAAAGCACAGATACGCAGTATTTT
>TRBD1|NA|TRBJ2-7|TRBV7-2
CASSPWDSFSYEQYF
TGTGCCAGCAGCCCTTGGGACAGTTTCTCCTACGAGCAGTACTTC
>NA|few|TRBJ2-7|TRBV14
CASSQVRGVRAEQYF
TGTGCCAGCAGCCAAGTGCGCGGGGTACGGGCGGAGCAGTACTTC
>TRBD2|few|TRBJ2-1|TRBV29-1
CSVEAGWLAGGSYNEQFF
TGCAGCGTTGAAGCAGGGTGGCTAGCGGGAGGCTCCTACAATGAGCAGTTCTTC
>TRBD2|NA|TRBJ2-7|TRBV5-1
CASSLGQREVLEQYF
TGCGCCAGCAGCTTGGGCCAGCGGGAGGTGTTGGAGCAGTACTTC
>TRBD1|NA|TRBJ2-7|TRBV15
CATSRVGTGGYEQYF
TGTGCCACCAGCAGAGTGGGGACAGGGGGATACGAGCAGTACTTC
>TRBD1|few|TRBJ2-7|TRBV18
CASSPRTGADEQYF
TGTGCCAGCTCACCGCGGACAGGGGCTGACGAGCAGTACTTC
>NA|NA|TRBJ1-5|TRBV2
CASSEAGGSQPQHF
TGTGCCAGCAGTGAAGCAGGGGGTTCCCAGCCCCAGCATTTT
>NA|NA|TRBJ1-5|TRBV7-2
CASSLDRGPNQPQHF
TGTGCCAGCAGCTTAGATCGAGGGCCCAATCAGCCCCAGCATTTT
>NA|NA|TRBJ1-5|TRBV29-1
CSVVTGNQPQHF
TGCAGCGTTGTTACGGGCAATCAGCCCCAGCATTTT
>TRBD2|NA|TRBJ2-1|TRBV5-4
CASSLKAGGILDEQFF
TGTGCCAGCAGCTTGAAAGCGGGAGGGATTCTGGATGAGCAGTTCTTC
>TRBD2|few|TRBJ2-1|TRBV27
CASTQGRATEQFF
TGTGCCAGCACTCAAGGGAGGGCTACTGAGCAGTTCTTC
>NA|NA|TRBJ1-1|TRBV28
CASSGPLNTEAFF
TGTGCCAGCTCAGGGCCCCTGAACACTGAAGCTTTCTTT
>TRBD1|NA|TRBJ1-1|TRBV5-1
CASSGQGALGAFF
TGCGCCAGCAGTGGACAGGGGGCATTGGGAGCTTTCTTT
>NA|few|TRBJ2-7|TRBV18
CASSPDSRFSYEQYF
TGTGCCAGCTCCCCTGACAGTCGATTTTCCTACGAGCAGTACTTC
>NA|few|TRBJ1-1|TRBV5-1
CASSLAGETEAFF
TGCGCCAGCAGCTTGGCAGGGGAGACTGAAGCTTTCTTT
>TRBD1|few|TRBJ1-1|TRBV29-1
CSSHRGVNTEAFF
TGCAGCTCCCACAGGGGAGTGAACACTGAAGCTTTCTTT
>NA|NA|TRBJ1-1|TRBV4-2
CASSQSPADRNTEAFF
TGTGCCAGCAGCCAAAGTCCCGCCGACAGAAACACTGAAGCTTTCTTT
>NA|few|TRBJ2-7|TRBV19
CASSQYHLYEQYF
TGTGCCAGTAGCCAGTACCACCTCTACGAGCAGTACTTC
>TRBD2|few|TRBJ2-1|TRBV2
CASSESSGRAYNEQFF
TGTGCCAGCAGTGAATCGAGCGGGAGGGCCTACAATGAGCAGTTCTTC
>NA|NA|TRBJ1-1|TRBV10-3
CAISETSGTEAFF
TGTGCCATCAGTGAGACGAGCGGTACTGAAGCTTTCTTT
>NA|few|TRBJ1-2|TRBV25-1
CASSEGGENYGYTF
TGTGCCAGCAGTGAAGGCGGAGAAAACTATGGCTACACCTTC
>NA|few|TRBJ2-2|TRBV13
CASRLRGNTGELFF
TGTGCCAGCCGGCTACGGGGTAACACCGGGGAGCTGTTTTTT
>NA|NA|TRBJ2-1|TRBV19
CASLVSGDPNNEQFF
TGTGCCAGTCTGGTGAGCGGAGACCCCAACAATGAGCAGTTCTTC